The 2 T cell receptor beta chains below come from one sample, sequenced in a study of blood T cell repertoires in COVID-19. The repertoire was sequenced with immunoSEQ multiplex PCR; TCRdb's copy has only in-frame clones and lacks some. The sample includes some 260,000 clones, 80% to 90% of them seen just once. Material: peripheral blood. These receptors were collected from a woman in her 70s with COVID-19, enrolled during active disease.

This chain joins TRBV7-9 and TRBJ2-7; possibly TRBD2 for D (7 bases). Trimming cost V 2 bases and J 6 bases, with 17 bases left between them. The CDR3 contains 15 residues. The germline V gene encodes CDR1 SEHNR and CDR2 FQNEAQ (reference sequence). CDR3 coding DNA: TGTGCCAGCAGCTTACCAGGGGAGGGGGTAGCCGAGCAGTACTTC. The encoded protein is CASSLPGEGVAEQYF.

The sample holds one count of this clone. The chain carries TRBV4-3 and TRBJ2-7, with D unclear. The germline gives CDR1 LGHNA, CDR2 YSLEER. The CDR3 runs 15 residues. V shed 0 bases and J shed 1 base, with 10 bases lying between them. CDR3: CASSQEIGQSYEQYF. The CDR3 nucleotides read TGCGCCAGCAGCCAAGAAATTGGGCAGTCCTACGAGCAGTACTTC.